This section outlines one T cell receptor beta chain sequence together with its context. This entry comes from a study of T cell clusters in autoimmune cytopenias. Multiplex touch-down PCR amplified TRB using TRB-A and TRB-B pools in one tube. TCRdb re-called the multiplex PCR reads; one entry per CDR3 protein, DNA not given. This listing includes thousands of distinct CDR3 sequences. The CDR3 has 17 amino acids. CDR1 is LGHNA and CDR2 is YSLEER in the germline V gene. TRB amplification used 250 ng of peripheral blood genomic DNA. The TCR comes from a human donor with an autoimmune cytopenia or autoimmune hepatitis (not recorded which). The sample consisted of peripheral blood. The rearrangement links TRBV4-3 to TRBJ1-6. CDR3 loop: CASSQDWGGLRDSPLHF.